The source of this T cell receptor (beta chain) is a study of blood T cell repertoires in COVID-19. Study summary: PBMCs, B-cell-depleted T cells, or T cells were the source of the cDNA or gDNA that made up the material.

Germline V lookup: CDR1 LNHDA, CDR2 SQIVND (reference sequence). CDR3 size: 15 residues. Trimming at V came to 5 bases and at J to 7 bases, leaving 8 bases not matched to a gene. Exposed study participants had met a COVID-19 case within 2 weeks before entry. The assay was immunoSEQ multiplex PCR, and TCRdb's table has in-frame clones only and misses some. The sample contains more than 300,000 clones, approximately 90% of which appear only once. The chain carries TRBV19 and TRBJ2-1; TRBD1 matches 10 bases. The origin of this receptor is a woman aged 25 to 39 who had been exposed to COVID-19. Sequencing input: PBMCs or T cells enriched from blood (not recorded which). The CDR3: CASSGRDRGQNEQFF. CDR3 DNA sequence: TGTGCCAGTAGTGGCCGGGACAGGGGTCAAAATGAGCAGTTCTTC.